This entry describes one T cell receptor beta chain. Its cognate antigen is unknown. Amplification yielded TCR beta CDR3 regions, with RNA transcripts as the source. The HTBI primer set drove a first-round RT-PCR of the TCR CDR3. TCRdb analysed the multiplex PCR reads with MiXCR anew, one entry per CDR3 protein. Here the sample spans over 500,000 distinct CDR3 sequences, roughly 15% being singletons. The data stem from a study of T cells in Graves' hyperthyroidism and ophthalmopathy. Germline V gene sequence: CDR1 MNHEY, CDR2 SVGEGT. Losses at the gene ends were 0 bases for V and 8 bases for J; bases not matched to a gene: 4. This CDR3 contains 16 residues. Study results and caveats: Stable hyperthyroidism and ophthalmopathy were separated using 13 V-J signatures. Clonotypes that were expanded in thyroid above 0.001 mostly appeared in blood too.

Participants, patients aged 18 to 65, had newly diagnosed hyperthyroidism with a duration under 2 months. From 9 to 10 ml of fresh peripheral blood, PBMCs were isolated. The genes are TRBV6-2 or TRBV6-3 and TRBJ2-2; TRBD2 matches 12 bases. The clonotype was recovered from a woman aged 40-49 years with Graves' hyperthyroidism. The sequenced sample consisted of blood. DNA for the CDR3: TGTGCCAGCAGTTACTCAAGGACTAGCGGGAAGGGGGAGCTGTTTTTT. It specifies CASSYSRTSGKGELFF.